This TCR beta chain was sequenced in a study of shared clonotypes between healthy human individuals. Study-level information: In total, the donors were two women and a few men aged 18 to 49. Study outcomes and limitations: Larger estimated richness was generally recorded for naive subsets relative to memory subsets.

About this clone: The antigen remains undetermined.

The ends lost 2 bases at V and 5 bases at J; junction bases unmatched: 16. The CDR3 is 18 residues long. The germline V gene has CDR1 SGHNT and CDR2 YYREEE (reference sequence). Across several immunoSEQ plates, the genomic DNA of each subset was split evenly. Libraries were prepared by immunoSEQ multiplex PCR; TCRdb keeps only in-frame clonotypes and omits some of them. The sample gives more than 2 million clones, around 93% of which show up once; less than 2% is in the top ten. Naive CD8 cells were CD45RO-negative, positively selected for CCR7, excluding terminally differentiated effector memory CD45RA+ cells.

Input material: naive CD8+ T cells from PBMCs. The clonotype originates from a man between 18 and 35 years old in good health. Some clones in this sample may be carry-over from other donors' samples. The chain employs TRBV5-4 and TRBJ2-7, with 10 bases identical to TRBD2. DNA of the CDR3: TGTGCCAGCAGCTTAAGCTCGTCTAGCGGGAGAAGTTTCAACGAGCAGTACTTC. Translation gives CASSLSSSSGRSFNEQYF.